The 26 T cell receptor beta chains presented below share a single source sample, sequenced in a study of immunodeficiency. This table comes from immunoSEQ multiplex PCR, and its TCRdb copy is limited to in-frame clones, with some not included. The sample lists about a thousand clones; 80% to 95% were seen once. The source material was CD4+ T cells from blood. All receptors derive from a female donor.

This clone was counted only a few times. The chain recombines TRBV5-1 with TRBJ1-1; no reliable D call. The CDR3 consists of 14 residues. Trimming shortened V by 4 bases and J by 1 base, and 11 bases separated the two germline ends. Germline V gives CDR1 SGHRS, CDR2 YFSETQ. The CDR3 region is CASSARHGNTEAFF. CDR3 DNA sequence: TGCGCCAGCAGCGCCCGACACGGGAACACTGAAGCTTTCTTT.

The J gene is TRBJ1-1, the V gene TRBV5-1, with 7 bases fitting TRBD1. Trimming took 4 bases from V and 0 from J; bases not matched to a gene: 3. The CDR3 length is 14 residues. Germline V CDR1 and CDR2: SGHRS, YFSETQ. CDR3 loop: CASSRTGVNTEAFF. The CDR3 DNA reads TGCGCCAGCAGCCGGACAGGAGTGAACACTGAAGCTTTCTTT.

The chain employs TRBV7-2 and TRBJ1-4, with D perhaps TRBD1 (6 bases). The CDR3 consists of 15 residues. V lost 5 bases to trimming and J lost 0 bases, with 10 bases between them. The germline gives CDR1 SGHTA, CDR2 FQGNSA. The CDR3 region is CASSQTGPTNEKLFF. Written as DNA, the CDR3 is TGTGCCAGCAGCCAAACAGGGCCAACTAATGAAAAACTGTTTTTT.

The sample holds a few counts of this clone. V is TRBV7-9 and J is TRBJ1-1, with D perhaps matching TRBD1 (5 bases). Trimming pared 2 bases from V and 5 bases from J, leaving 12 bases between. Looked up from germline, CDR1 is SEHNR and CDR2 is FQNEAQ (reference sequence). This CDR3 has 14 amino acids. The CDR3 here is CASSLRGLDTEAFF. The CDR3 nucleotides read TGTGCCAGCAGCTTACGGGGGTTAGATACTGAAGCTTTCTTT.

This clone was detected only once. The rearrangement uses TRBV2 and TRBJ2-5, with D perhaps TRBD1 (6 bases). The CDR3 is 15 amino acids. V lost 1 base and J lost 1, with 10 bases in between. The germline V gene encodes CDR1 SNHLY and CDR2 FYNNEI. CDR3 bases: TGTGCCAGCAGTGAAGGAGGCAGGGGCCAAGAGACCCAGTACTTC. Translating it yields CASSEGGRGQETQYF.

This clone has a single count. As DNA, the CDR3 is TGTGCCACCCGGGGATCGCAGGGCGGTTCACCCCTCCACTTT. Encoded protein: CATRGSQGGSPLHF. This chain links TRBV2 with TRBJ1-6; weak D call: TRBD1 (5 bases). Germline lookup yields CDR1 SNHLY and CDR2 FYNNEI. The V end lost 10 bases, the J end lost 9 bases, and 19 bases lay between the germline ends. The CDR3 contains 14 residues.

The V and J genes are TRBV24-1 and TRBJ2-1, with a weak D call TRBD1 (6 bases). The CDR3 spans 15 residues. V was trimmed by 4 bases and J by 2 bases, leaving 11 bases between them. Germline V CDR1 and CDR2: KGHDR, SFDVKD. CDR3 sequence (DNA): TGTGCCACCAGTGAGTCATACAGGGCCTACAATGAGCAGTTCTTC. It codes for CATSESYRAYNEQFF.

In DNA form, the CDR3 reads TGTGCCAGTAGTGGTGTGGGGGAGGGATACAATGAGCAGTTCTTC. It encodes CASSGVGEGYNEQFF. The J gene is TRBJ2-1, the V gene TRBV19, with TRBD2 matching 7 bases. Per germline, CDR1 LNHDA and CDR2 SQIVND (reference sequence). CDR3 size: 15 residues. J gave up 4 bases and V 5 bases, and 8 bases lay outside the gene matches.

This clone has only one observation. The chain is built from TRBV5-4 and TRBJ2-3; TRBD2 is a possible D gene (6 bases). Trimming cost V 0 bases and J 6 bases, with 8 bases left between them. The CDR3 is 13 amino acids. Germline V CDR1 and CDR2: SGHNT, YYREEE (reference sequence). DNA for the CDR3: TGTGCCAGCAGCTTGGTAGCGGTTGATACGCAGTATTTT. It encodes CASSLVAVDTQYF.

The chain carries TRBV4-1 and TRBJ1-2, with TRBD1 matching over 9 bases. V dropped 4 bases and J dropped 2; count of bases not matched to a gene: 11. The CDR3 totals 17 residues. CDR1 and CDR2 from the germline V gene are MGHRA and YSYEKL. Here the CDR3 DNA reads TGCGCCAGCAGCCGGGGAATACGCGGGACAGGGAACTATGGCTACACCTTC. This encodes CASSRGIRGTGNYGYTF.

The V call is TRBV18, the J call TRBJ1-1, with D perhaps matching TRBD1 (6 bases). Germline-derived CDR1 and CDR2 are KGHSH and LQKENI. The CDR3 is 15 amino acids. V lost 3 bases and J 2 bases, leaving 13 bases between the germline ends. CDR3 in amino acids: CASSPQGPSNTEAFF. CDR3 DNA: TGTGCCAGCTCACCCCAGGGGCCGTCTAACACTGAAGCTTTCTTT.

This clone was recorded only once. The chain couples TRBV7-3 to TRBJ1-2, with D tentatively TRBD1 (6 bases). Germline V gives CDR1 SGHTA, CDR2 FQGTGA. There are 13 residues in the CDR3. The V end lost 5 bases, the J end lost 4 bases, and 11 bases lay between the germline ends. The chain's CDR3 is CASSPEGGYGYTF. The CDR3 bases are TGTGCCAGCAGCCCCGAGGGGGGCTATGGCTACACCTTC.

The V gene is TRBV3-1 (or the pseudogene TRBV3-2), the J gene TRBJ1-1; TRBD1 might be the D (5 bases). Trimming took 4 bases from V and 0 from J, leaving 12 bases between them. In germline, CDR1 is LGHDT, CDR2 YNNKEL (reference sequence). The CDR3 consists of 15 residues. DNA for the CDR3: TGTGCCAGCAGCCCAGTCGCGGGGGTGAACACTGAAGCTTTCTTT. Amino acids: CASSPVAGVNTEAFF.

The chain combines TRBV19 with TRBJ2-7; 11 nucleotides line up with TRBD2. The CDR3 runs 17 residues. V lost 6 bases, J lost 2 bases, and 12 bases stayed unmatched. The V gene's germline CDR1 is LNHDA and CDR2 SQIVND (reference sequence). Here the CDR3 reads CASSWGTSGRGTYEQYF. DNA for the CDR3: TGTGCCAGTAGCTGGGGGACTAGCGGCCGCGGGACCTACGAGCAGTACTTC.

The rearrangement joins TRBV25-1 to TRBJ2-2; possibly TRBD1 or TRBD2 for D (7 bases each). There are 15 residues in the CDR3. Germline CDR1 reads MGHDK; CDR2 reads SYGVNS. V shed 5 bases and J shed 6 bases, with 16 bases lying between them. The CDR3 DNA follows: TGTGCCAGCAGTTCCGACAGGGAGGGACCCGGGGAGCTGTTTTTT. Translation: CASSSDREGPGELFF.

This clone was detected once. The V call is TRBV2, the J call TRBJ2-5, with 7 bases matching TRBD1. This CDR3 is 16 amino acids long. Per germline, CDR1 SNHLY and CDR2 FYNNEI. Trimming cost V 5 bases and J 2 bases; bases outside gene matches: 11. The chain's CDR3 is CASSPQDRLLQETQYF. The CDR3 coding sequence is TGTGCCAGCAGTCCACAGGACAGGCTCTTACAAGAGACCCAGTACTTC.

This clone was seen a single time. This sequence joins TRBV29-1 and TRBJ2-1; TRBD1 is a possible D gene (6 bases). The CDR3 is 14 residues long. Trimming stripped 3 bases from V and 8 bases from J, with 17 bases between. From germline, CDR1 is SQVTM and CDR2 ANQGSEA. The DNA for the CDR3 is TGCAGCGTTGACCTAGGACAGTACAGGGATGAGCAGTTCTTC. Its protein is CSVDLGQYRDEQFF.

The CDR3 DNA reads as TGTGCCAGCAGCCCCGTCCCGGCGGAGCAGTTCTTC. It translates to CASSPVPAEQFF. The chain joins TRBV7-9 to TRBJ2-1; D not resolved. CDR3 length: 12 amino acids. The ends were cut back, 5 bases at V and 10 bases at J, with 12 bases in the middle. Per the germline V gene, CDR1 is SEHNR and CDR2 is FQNEAQ (reference sequence). Looking up the rest from reference TRBV7-9 and TRBJ2-1 gives the full variable domain: DTGVSQNPRHKITKRGQNVTFRCDPISEHNRLYWYRQTLGQGPEFLTYFQNEAQLEKSRLLSDRFSAERPKGSFSTLEIQRTEQGDSAMYLCASSPVPAEQFFGPGTRLTVL.

The chain couples TRBV19 to TRBJ1-2; D gene unclear. V was pared by 1 base and J by 2 bases, with 8 bases between. Germline values: CDR1 LNHDA, CDR2 SQIVND (reference sequence). The CDR3 sequence is 14 residues long. The CDR3 DNA reads TGTGCCAGTAGTATAGGGGGAAGGAACTATGGCTACACCTTC. It specifies CASSIGGRNYGYTF.

The gene calls are TRBV11-3 and TRBJ1-4; 8 bases line up with TRBD1. Germline CDR1 and CDR2: SGHNT and YENEEA. There are 15 residues in the CDR3. V lost 1 base and J lost 8; bases outside the gene matches: 6. The CDR3 DNA follows: TGTGCCAGCAGCTTAGGGGGGACAGGACGAGAAAAACTGTTTTTT. Protein product: CASSLGGTGREKLFF. Together with reference TRBV11-3 and TRBJ1-4, the CDR3 gives the full variable domain: EAGVVQSPRYKIIEKKQPVAFWCNPISGHNTLYWYLQNLGQGPELLIRYENEEAVDDSQLPKDRFSAERLKGVDSTLKIQPAELGDSAVYLCASSLGGTGREKLFFGSGTQLSVL.

The rearrangement uses TRBV24-1 and TRBJ2-1; 9 positions match TRBD2. After removal of 6 bases from V and 5 bases from J, the junction contained 10 bases not matched to a gene. This CDR3 is built from 16 residues. The germline V gene has CDR1 KGHDR and CDR2 SFDVKD. CDR3 DNA: TGTGCCACCAGTTTTGTCTCGACTAGCGGAAACAATGAGCAGTTCTTC. As protein: CATSFVSTSGNNEQFF.

V is TRBV6-5 and J is TRBJ2-7, with 12 bases lining up with TRBD2. This CDR3 has 14 amino acids. With 6 bases clipped from V and 8 bases from J, the junction kept 8 bases outside the gene matches. Germline V lookup: CDR1 MNHEY, CDR2 SVGAGI. The CDR3 nucleotides are TGTGCCAGCAGGGAGGGACTAGCGGGTAAAAAGCAGTACTTC. It translates to CASREGLAGKKQYF.

The chain is built from TRBV24-1 and TRBJ2-5; D uncertain. Trimming pared 2 bases from V and 1 base from J, leaving 7 bases between. Germline V gives CDR1 KGHDR, CDR2 SFDVKD. CDR3 size: 14 residues. CDR3 sequence: CATSDSGIQETQYF. In DNA, the CDR3 is TGTGCCACCAGTGATTCGGGTATCCAAGAGACCCAGTACTTC.

This rearrangement joins TRBV24-1 to TRBJ2-1, with D tentatively TRBD1 (5 bases). This CDR3 is built from 15 residues. CDR1 and CDR2 (germline): KGHDR, SFDVKD. V gave up 5 bases and J gave up 5 bases, with 15 bases separating them. CDR3 DNA: TGTGCCACCAGTGGCGCCCAGGGTATTCACAATGAGCAGTTCTTC. As protein: CATSGAQGIHNEQFF.

The CDR3 spells CASRSQLNTEAFF. In DNA form, the CDR3 reads TGTGCCAGCAGATCTCAGCTGAACACTGAAGCTTTCTTT. The chain carries TRBV2 and TRBJ1-1; no firm D call. Germline V gene data show CDR1 as SNHLY and CDR2 as FYNNEI. Trimming shortened V by 6 bases and J by 0 bases, and 8 bases separated the two germline ends. The length of the CDR3 is 13 residues.

The CDR3 bases are TGTGCCAGCAGCTTAAGCCAGGGAAGTGGCTACACCTTC. This translates into CASSLSQGSGYTF. The rearrangement uses TRBV7-8 and TRBJ1-2; TRBD1 might be the D (5 bases). The CDR3 has 13 residues. Germline V gives CDR1 SGHVS, CDR2 FQNEAQ. Trimming pared 2 bases from V and 7 bases from J, leaving 11 bases between.